This is a list of T cell receptor beta chains from one sample in a study of early T cells in non-severe SARS-CoV-2 infection. MiXCR was run by TCRdb on the 5' RACE reads, yielding one entry per CDR3 protein. The table records tens of thousands of distinct CDR3 sequences, approximately 5.7% of them present only once. Sample: whole blood, taken at baseline. The receptor source for this set is an adult who was a healthcare worker with PCR-confirmed SARS-CoV-2 infection or an uninfected control (not recorded which). The CDR3 runs from the conserved cysteine through the conserved F or W. Each record gives: D gene, V gene, J gene, clone size, CDR3 DNA, CDR3 protein. A D gene is named only where the DNA matches it firmly. A row's size may be missing; if present it is once, few, many or a size class.

.,TRBV7-2,TRBJ2-3,few,TGTGCCAGCAGCCCTGGTTTCACAGATACGCAGTATTTT,CASSPGFTDTQYF
TRBD2,TRBV12-3/TRBV12-4,TRBJ2-1,medium-sized,TGTGCCAGCAGTTTAGTAGCGGGGTTCGGGTACAATGAGCAGTTCTTC,CASSLVAGFGYNEQFF
TRBD2,TRBV29-1,TRBJ2-1,.,TGCAGCGTTGAATTGGGGGGGAACCAGTTCTTC,CSVELGGNQFF
TRBD1,TRBV12-3/TRBV12-4,TRBJ1-2,.,TGTGCCAGCAGTCTCCGGACAGGCGGTGGCTACACCTTC,CASSLRTGGGYTF
TRBD1,TRBV12-5,TRBJ1-5,medium-sized,TGTGCTAGCCTCACAGGGGTCTCCAATCAGCCCCAGCATTTT,CASLTGVSNQPQHF
TRBD2,TRBV5-1,TRBJ2-7,medium-sized,TGCGCCAGCAGCTTGGGCCCCGCGGGGGGGAGCAACGAGCAGTACTTC,CASSLGPAGGSNEQYF
.,TRBV9,TRBJ1-4,few,TGTGCCAGCAGCGTAGGGGCAAGCCAGGAAAAACTGTTTTTT,CASSVGASQEKLFF
TRBD2,TRBV7-9,TRBJ2-1,few,TGTGCCAGCAGCCAGACTAGCGGGGTCTCCTACAATGAGCAGTTCTTC,CASSQTSGVSYNEQFF
TRBD2,TRBV12-3/TRBV12-4,TRBJ2-1,few,TGTGCCAGCAGTTTTCTAGCGGGGCGCGCCTACAATGAGCAGTTCTTC,CASSFLAGRAYNEQFF
TRBD1,TRBV5-1,TRBJ2-7,few,TGCGCCAGCAGCTTCATGGGACAGGGTTGGACCTACGAGCAGTACTTC,CASSFMGQGWTYEQYF
.,TRBV7-8,TRBJ1-2,few,TGTGCCAGCAGCCCGGACAGACTCTATGGCTACACCTTC,CASSPDRLYGYTF
.,TRBV5-6,TRBJ2-7,.,TGTGCCAGCAGCCTTCTCGGGAATGCGGACGAGCAGTACTTC,CASSLLGNADEQYF
TRBD1,TRBV2,TRBJ1-1,.,TGTGCCAGCAGCGTCGACAGGGACACTGAAGCTTTCTTT,CASSVDRDTEAFF
.,TRBV6-6,TRBJ2-1,many,TGTGCCAGCGGGACCTACAATGAGCAGTTCTTC,CASGTYNEQFF
.,TRBV10-3,TRBJ1-5,few,TGTGCCATCAGTGAGTCGGTTGGCAATCAGCCCCAGCATTTT,CAISESVGNQPQHF
TRBD1,TRBV3-1,TRBJ2-5,.,TGTGCCAGCAGCACTGGACAGGAAGAGACCCAGTACTTC,CASSTGQEETQYF
.,TRBV27,TRBJ2-2,.,TGTGCCAGCAGTTTACTGGGGGGGCGTCTCACCGGGGAGCTGTTTTTT,CASSLLGGRLTGELFF
TRBD2,TRBV30,TRBJ2-5,many,TGTGCCTGGAGCCCGGGACTAGCTCAAGAGACCCAGTACTTC,CAWSPGLAQETQYF
TRBD2,TRBV5-4,TRBJ2-1,many,TGTGCCAGCAGCTTGTTAGCGGGGGGGCTGGAGCAGTTCTTC,CASSLLAGGLEQFF
TRBD2,TRBV7-6,TRBJ2-5,many,TGTGCCAGCAGCCCAGGACTAGCGGAACTTCAAGAGACCCAGTACTTC,CASSPGLAELQETQYF
.,TRBV4-1,TRBJ2-2,.,TGCGCCAGCAGCCAATCCAGAGGCACCGGGGAGCTGTTTTTT,CASSQSRGTGELFF
TRBD1,TRBV2,TRBJ2-5,.,TGTGCCAGCAGTGATTCGGGACAGGGTTTAGAGACCCAGTACTTC,CASSDSGQGLETQYF
.,TRBV6-1,TRBJ2-5,.,TGTGCCAGCAGTAGACAGGAGCTCTGGGAGACCCAGTACTTC,CASSRQELWETQYF
TRBD1,TRBV14,TRBJ1-1,many,TGTGCCAGCAGCCAAGATGTGGGACAGGGGATTGGGACTGAAGCTTTCTTT,CASSQDVGQGIGTEAFF
.,TRBV4-1,TRBJ2-7,many,TGCGCCAGTCAACCCCGGGCAGGCGCTACCTACGAGCAGTACTTC,CASQPRAGATYEQYF
TRBD1,TRBV12-3/TRBV12-4,TRBJ1-5,few,TGTGCCAGCAGTCAGGGGGCGGGGCAGCCCCAGCATTTT,CASSQGAGQPQHF
TRBD1,TRBV4-3,TRBJ2-6,few,TGCGCCAGCAGCCAAGGGGACAGGGCCCAGTTCTCTGGGGCCAACGTCCTGACTTTC,CASSQGDRAQFSGANVLTF
TRBD1,TRBV14,TRBJ1-5,many,TGTGCCAGCAGCCCGACAGGGATGCCCCAGCATTTT,CASSPTGMPQHF
TRBD1,TRBV5-1,TRBJ2-5,many,TGCGCCAGCAGCTCCCTAGGGGACAGGGTTCAAGAGACCCAGTACTTC,CASSSLGDRVQETQYF
TRBD1,TRBV27,TRBJ2-7,few,TGTGCCAGCAGTCGAGGGACAGGGGATACCTACGAGCAGTACTTC,CASSRGTGDTYEQYF
TRBD2,TRBV11-2,TRBJ2-5,.,TGTGCCAGCAGCCAAAAATTCAGCGGGAATCAAGAGACCCAGTACTTC,CASSQKFSGNQETQYF
.,TRBV20-1,TRBJ2-1,many,TGCAGTGCTATGGTGGGGGGATCCTACAATGAGCAGTTCTTC,CSAMVGGSYNEQFF